These 27 T cell receptor beta chains were all obtained from the same sample, sequenced in a study of a mutant IDH1 vaccine in newly diagnosed glioma. Noted time point: week 47, end of study. The content of each vaccine dose was 300 ug of mutant IDH1 20-mer peptide, and topical imiquimod accompanied it. Method: immunoSEQ multiplex PCR; TCRdb's copy keeps in-frame clones and lacks some. The sample gives tens of thousands of clones, about 71% of which show up once; roughly 5.3% is in the top ten. Antigen specificity for these receptors is unknown. The sample was PBMCs, taken from a glioma patient whose treatment included an IDH1 peptide vaccine. Every receptor here comes from a man in his forties or fifties with glioma.

This clone was observed once. The chain couples TRBV7-9 to TRBJ1-2; weak D call: TRBD1 (5 bases). CDR3 length: 12 residues. V gave up 1 base and J gave up 7 bases, with 7 bases separating them. Germline CDR1 SEHNR, CDR2 FQNEAQ (reference sequence). CDR3 sequence: CASSLGGIGYTF. CDR3 sequence (DNA): TGTGCCAGCAGCTTAGGGGGGATTGGCTACACCTTC.

Only one count was recorded for this clone. The V gene is TRBV19, the J gene TRBJ1-1; 10 bases are a match to TRBD1. V was clipped by 4 bases and J by 5 bases; unmatched bases: 10. This CDR3 is built from 16 residues. CDR1 and CDR2 (germline): LNHDA, SQIVND (reference sequence). CDR3 sequence (DNA): TGTGCCAGTAGTAGTCTCCGGGACAGGGGTGGAACTGAAGCTTTCTTT. As protein: CASSSLRDRGGTEAFF.

J is TRBJ1-4 and V is TRBV4-2; 9 bases agree with TRBD1. The V segment lost 4 bases and the J segment 6 bases; nucleotides outside the gene matches: 9. The CDR3 has 16 amino acids. Germline CDR1 reads LGHNA; CDR2 reads YNFKEQ. CDR3 amino acids: CASSRNPGQGDEKLFF. Here the CDR3 DNA reads TGTGCCAGCAGCCGGAACCCGGGACAGGGCGATGAAAAACTGTTTTTT.

V gene TRBV18 combines with J gene TRBJ1-5; D is possibly TRBD1 (5 bases). Germline CDR1 reads KGHSH; CDR2 reads LQKENI. The CDR3 has 15 residues. Trimming pared 3 bases from V and 0 bases from J, leaving 9 bases between. Here the CDR3 DNA reads TGTGCCAGCTCACCGGGGGGAGATAGCAATCAGCCCCAGCATTTT. Protein: CASSPGGDSNQPQHF.

The J gene is TRBJ1-4, the V gene TRBV2; D is perhaps TRBD1 (5 bases). The germline V gene has CDR1 SNHLY and CDR2 FYNNEI. This CDR3 has 15 residues. Trimming removed 10 bases at V and 7 bases at J, with 22 bases between. CDR3 sequence reads: CATEDRSRGVEKLFF. In DNA form, the CDR3 reads TGTGCCACGGAGGATAGGTCGCGGGGGGTTGAAAAACTGTTTTTT.

The V and J genes are TRBV19 and TRBJ2-7, with 8 bases that match TRBD1. V lost 5 bases, J lost 3 bases, and 3 bases stayed unmatched. The CDR3 runs 13 residues. CDR1 is LNHDA, CDR2 SQIVND, per germline (reference sequence). The DNA for the CDR3 is TGTGCCAGTAGTTCAGGGGGCGGCTACGAGCAGTACTTC. This gives the protein CASSSGGGYEQYF.

This clone occurred a few times. The V and J genes are TRBV5-8 and TRBJ1-4, with a possible D match to TRBD1 (5 bases). There are 14 residues in the CDR3. Deletions cut 3 bases from V and 3 bases from J, with 9 bases between. Germline values: CDR1 SGHTS, CDR2 YDEGEE. The CDR3 nucleotides are TGTGCCAGCAGCTCCGGGACGGCTAATGAAAAACTGTTTTTT. Translating it yields CASSSGTANEKLFF.

This sequence joins TRBV4-2 and TRBJ1-5, with no clear D. V was clipped by 0 bases and J by 2 bases, with 11 bases between them. The CDR3 extends over 16 amino acids. The germline V gene encodes CDR1 LGHNA and CDR2 YNFKEQ. CDR3 DNA sequence: TGTGCCAGCAGCCAAGAGGCCCCTGGGGGCAATCAGCCCCAGCATTTT. This codes for CASSQEAPGGNQPQHF.

The CDR3 loop reads CASSEEGGQGPHEQYF. In DNA, the CDR3 is TGTGCCAGCAGTGAAGAGGGAGGACAGGGGCCCCACGAGCAGTACTTC. This chain links TRBV2 with TRBJ2-7, with 9 bases identical to TRBD1. The length of the CDR3 is 16 residues. Germline CDR1 and CDR2: SNHLY and FYNNEI. V dropped 1 base and J dropped 5; count of bases not matched to a gene: 9.

This chain links TRBV7-9 with TRBJ2-7; D perhaps matches TRBD2 (5 bases). Germline CDR1 SEHNR, CDR2 FQNEAQ (reference sequence). V lost 5 bases and J 2 bases, leaving 10 bases between the germline ends. This CDR3 is built from 13 residues. CDR3: CASSRTPAYEQYF. Here the CDR3 DNA reads TGTGCCAGCAGCCGGACTCCTGCCTACGAGCAGTACTTC.

A single count supports this clone. This chain joins TRBV6-5 and TRBJ1-1; unclear D gene. The CDR3 runs 12 residues. Trimming removed 0 bases from V and 10 bases from J, with 9 bases in between. Germline V gene data show CDR1 as MNHEY and CDR2 as SVGAGI. In DNA form, the CDR3 reads TGTGCCAGCAGTTACTCGGAGGGCGGAGCTTTCTTT. Encoded protein: CASSYSEGGAFF.

This chain uses TRBV19 with TRBJ1-4; D possibly corresponds to TRBD1 (6 bases). Trimming removed 6 bases from V and 7 bases from J, with 18 bases in between. CDR3 size: 15 residues. The germline V gene encodes CDR1 LNHDA and CDR2 SQIVND (reference sequence). The DNA of the CDR3 is TGTGCCAGTAGGCGACGAACAGGGACCGGTGAAAAACTGTTTTTT. Translation: CASRRRTGTGEKLFF.

This chain links TRBV19 with TRBJ2-6; tentative D call: TRBD2 (5 bases). V was cut by 4 bases and J by 2 bases, with 12 bases left in between. Germline V gives CDR1 LNHDA, CDR2 SQIVND (reference sequence). The CDR3 consists of 16 residues. The CDR3 protein is CASSTPRETGANVLTF. CDR3 nucleotide sequence: TGTGCCAGTAGTACACCGAGGGAAACTGGGGCCAACGTCCTGACTTTC.

The V call is TRBV27, the J call TRBJ1-2, with 8 bases aligning to TRBD1. V shed 2 bases and J 8 bases; nucleotides not matched to a gene: 10. Germline loops: CDR1 MNHEY, CDR2 SMNVEV (reference sequence). The CDR3 contains 15 residues. The CDR3: CASSLRTGNVGGYTF. CDR3 coding DNA: TGTGCCAGCAGTTTAAGGACAGGGAATGTGGGAGGCTACACCTTC.

This chain uses TRBV5-4 with TRBJ2-3; perhaps TRBD1 as D (6 bases). Trimming left V 3 bases short and J 4 bases short, with 12 bases between. CDR3 length equals 14 residues. Germline CDR1 and CDR2: SGHNT and YYREEE (reference sequence). The CDR3 sequence: CASSSSQGSDTQYF. CDR3 nucleotides: TGTGCCAGCAGCTCCTCACAGGGTTCAGATACGCAGTATTTT.

This clone has just a few counts. The chain couples TRBV19 to TRBJ1-1, with D hard to call. CDR3 size: 12 residues. V was trimmed by 6 bases and J by 1 base, leaving 6 bases between them. Germline CDR1 reads LNHDA; CDR2 reads SQIVND (reference sequence). CDR3 sequence reads: CASSFTNTEAFF. The CDR3 nucleotides read TGTGCCAGTAGCTTTACGAACACTGAAGCTTTCTTT.

CDR3: CASSMRERGTYNEQFF. CDR3 bases: TGTGCCAGTAGTATGAGGGAGCGGGGGACCTACAATGAGCAGTTCTTC. This sequence joins TRBV19 and TRBJ2-1; 8 bases line up with TRBD2. The CDR3 spans 16 residues. Unmatched junction bases numbered 6, after V lost 3 bases and J lost 2 bases. Germline loops: CDR1 LNHDA, CDR2 SQIVND (reference sequence).

This clone was detected a few times. V is TRBV19 and J is TRBJ1-5, with D hard to call. The CDR3 contains 13 residues. V was trimmed by 3 bases and J by 5 bases, leaving 8 bases between them. Germline V gene data show CDR1 as LNHDA and CDR2 as SQIVND (reference sequence). The CDR3 is CASSIQRDQPQHF. As DNA, the CDR3 is TGTGCCAGTAGTATTCAGAGGGATCAGCCCCAGCATTTT.

The V call is TRBV6-1, the J call TRBJ1-3, with D possibly matching TRBD1 (5 bases). From germline, CDR1 is MNHNS and CDR2 SASEGT. This CDR3 is 14 amino acids long. The V gene lost 11 bases and the J gene lost 0 bases, with 14 bases spanning the gap. CDR3 loop: CAGPWGVSGNTIYF. The CDR3 DNA reads TGTGCCGGACCATGGGGCGTCTCTGGAAACACCATATATTTT.

V usage is TRBV5-1 and J usage is TRBJ1-5; 7 bases map to TRBD1. This CDR3 spans 16 amino acids. V lost 3 bases, J lost 4 bases, and 10 bases stayed unmatched. Per the germline V gene, CDR1 is SGHRS and CDR2 is YFSETQ. The CDR3: CASSSGEGAGNQPQHF. CDR3 nucleotides: TGCGCCAGCAGCTCTGGCGAGGGGGCAGGTAATCAGCCCCAGCATTTT.

V usage is TRBV19 and J usage is TRBJ1-5; D is undetermined. CDR1 and CDR2 (germline): LNHDA, SQIVND (reference sequence). V was clipped by 4 bases and J by 2 bases, with 12 bases between them. The CDR3 spans 15 residues. The CDR3 region has the DNA TGTGCCAGTAGTAAGAGGGATTTGGGCAATCAGCCCCAGCATTTT. It encodes CASSKRDLGNQPQHF.

There are many counts of this clone. The chain's CDR3 is CASSQAAGGTDTQYF. The CDR3 coding sequence is TGTGCCAGCAGCCAGGCAGCGGGGGGCACAGATACGCAGTATTTT. The rearrangement links TRBV7-9 to TRBJ2-3; TRBD2 matches at 8 bases. Germline CDR1 reads SEHNR; CDR2 reads FQNEAQ (reference sequence). The CDR3 is made up of 15 amino acids. With 5 bases clipped from V and 1 base from J, the junction kept 5 bases outside the gene matches.

V and J are TRBV6-5 and TRBJ2-7, with D uncertain. Looked up from germline, CDR1 is MNHEY and CDR2 is SVGAGI. The germline V and J ends were trimmed by 7 bases and 2 bases, with 15 bases remaining between them. This CDR3 comprises 14 residues. The CDR3 coding sequence is TGTGCCAGCAATTCGGGCGGTAGGGCCTACGAGCAGTACTTC. This gives the protein CASNSGGRAYEQYF.

V gene TRBV9 combines with J gene TRBJ1-1, with D perhaps TRBD1 (6 bases). Germline V gene lookup returns CDR1 SGDLS and CDR2 YYNGEE. The CDR3 covers 15 residues. V dropped 0 bases and J dropped 2 bases, with 11 bases sitting between them. In DNA form, the CDR3 reads TGTGCCAGCAGCGTAGGATGGGGGGCTAACACTGAAGCTTTCTTT. Translated, it gives CASSVGWGANTEAFF. Full variable domain (outside the CDR3, taken from reference TRBV9 and TRBJ1-1): DSGVTQTPKHLITATGQRVTLRCSPRSGDLSVYWYQQSLDQGLQFLIQYYNGEERAKGNILERFSAQQFPDLHSELNLSSLELGDSALYFCASSVGWGANTEAFFGQGTRLTVV.

V and J are TRBV7-9 and TRBJ1-4; TRBD1 matches at 8 bases. The CDR3 runs 16 residues. J gave up 6 bases and V 6 bases, and 12 bases lay outside the gene matches. The V gene's germline CDR1 is SEHNR and CDR2 FQNEAQ (reference sequence). DNA for the CDR3: TGTGCCAGCAGTTTCCCAACCTTGACAGGGGATGAAAAACTGTTTTTT. Encoded protein: CASSFPTLTGDEKLFF.

This clone was recorded a few times. The chain recombines TRBV11-3 with TRBJ2-2; D might be TRBD2 (6 bases). The CDR3 spans 16 residues. The germline gives CDR1 SGHNT, CDR2 YENEEA. Trimming left V 5 bases short and J 4 bases short, with 17 bases between. The CDR3 DNA follows: TGTGCCAGCAGCCCGGGGACTTCCCGAGGCACCGGGGAGCTGTTTTTT. It yields the protein CASSPGTSRGTGELFF.

This chain uses TRBV5-5 with TRBJ2-6; D is unclear. Germline CDR1 reads SGHKS; CDR2 reads YYEKEE (reference sequence). The CDR3 extends over 14 amino acids. V was clipped by 0 bases and J by 4 bases, with 5 bases between them. CDR3 sequence: CASSLAGGANVLTF. The CDR3 region has the DNA TGTGCCAGCAGCTTGGCGGGCGGGGCCAACGTCCTGACTTTC.